This TCR beta chain was captured in a study of response to subunit inactivated influenza vaccine (dated by TCRdb to 2016 to 2018). Study-level background: To follow how T cells responded to a trivalent subunit inactivated influenza vaccine, the researchers relied on deep quantitative profiling of the T cell receptor repertoire.

Cut back by 7 bases and 0 bases, the V and J ends lie 10 bases apart. The CDR3 starts with the cysteine, ends with the phenylalanine, and has 14 residues. Only the CDR3 DNA is retained, 42 bases long and in frame from the first base. CDR1 SNHLY and CDR2 FYNNEI were looked up in the germline V gene. Library preparation employed RT-PCR. These reads were obtained on an Illumina HiSeq 2500. The public reads were reanalyzed by TCRdb: fastp trimming at Q25, MiXCR alignment, in-frame beta chains only. Rows merge per CDR3 protein into single entries with the most common DNA and genes. The sample table shows 530,000 or so distinct CDR3 sequences, and about 25% are seen once. The ten largest clones capture 1.5% to 2% of the sample. As for this clonotype: The specificity of this receptor is unknown. No base-level quality is on record; no much larger clone is a single base apart.

Study-wide findings and limitations: It was suggested by the authors that each seasonal influenza vaccination may recruit only a limited number of new T cells.

This receptor chain uses TRBV2 and TRBJ2-4; perhaps TRBD2 is the D gene, with 6 bases matching. Sequences were derived from CD4+ T cells sorted from PBMCs, sampled 5 days after vaccination. This clonotype was sampled from a man aged 50 to 59 who received an inactivated influenza vaccine. Donor details come from another sample of the same person, matched by shared clones. At the DNA level, the sequence is TGTGCCAGCAAGGAGGGGTTAGCCAAAAACATTCAGTACTTC. This codes for CASKEGLAKNIQYF.